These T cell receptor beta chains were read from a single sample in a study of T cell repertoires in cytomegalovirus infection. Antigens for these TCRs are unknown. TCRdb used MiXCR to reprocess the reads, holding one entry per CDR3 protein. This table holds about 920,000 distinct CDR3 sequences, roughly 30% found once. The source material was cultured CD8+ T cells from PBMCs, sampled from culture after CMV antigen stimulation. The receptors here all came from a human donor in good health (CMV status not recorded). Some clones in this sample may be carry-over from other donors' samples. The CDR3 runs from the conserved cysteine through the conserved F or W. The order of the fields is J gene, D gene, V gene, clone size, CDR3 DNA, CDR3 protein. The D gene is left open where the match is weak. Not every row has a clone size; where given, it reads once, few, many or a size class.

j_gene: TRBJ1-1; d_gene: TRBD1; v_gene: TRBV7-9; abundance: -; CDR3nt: TGTGCCAGCAGGGGTACAGGGGTTGAGACTGAAGCTTTCTTT; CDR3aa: CASRGTGVETEAFF
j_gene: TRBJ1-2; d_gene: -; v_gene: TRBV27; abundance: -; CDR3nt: TGTGCCAGCAGGCCTGCTGGGAGCGGCTACACCTTC; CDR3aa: CASRPAGSGYTF
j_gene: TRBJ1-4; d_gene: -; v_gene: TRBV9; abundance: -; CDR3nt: TGTGCCAGCAGCGTAGAATCGGCAGGGGCTAATGAAAAACTGTTTTTT; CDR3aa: CASSVESAGANEKLFF
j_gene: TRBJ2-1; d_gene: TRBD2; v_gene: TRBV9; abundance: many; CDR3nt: TGTGCCAGCAGCGAGGCTCCTAGCGGGGGGGACAATGAGCAGTTCTTC; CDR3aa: CASSEAPSGGDNEQFF
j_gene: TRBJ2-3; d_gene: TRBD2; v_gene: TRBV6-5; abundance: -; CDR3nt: TGTGCCAGCAGTTACACTAGCGGGGCTCCTAGCACAGATACGCAGTATTTT; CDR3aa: CASSYTSGAPSTDTQYF
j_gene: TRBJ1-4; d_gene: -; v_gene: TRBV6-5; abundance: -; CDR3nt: TGTGCCAGCAGTTACTCGGGACAAGGGGAAAAACTGTTTTTT; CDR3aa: CASSYSGQGEKLFF
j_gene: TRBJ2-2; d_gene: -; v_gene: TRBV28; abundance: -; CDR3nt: TGTGCCAGCCTCCAAACGGGGGCCACCACCGGGGAGCTGTTTTTT; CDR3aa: CASLQTGATTGELFF
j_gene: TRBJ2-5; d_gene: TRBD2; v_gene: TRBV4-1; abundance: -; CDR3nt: TGCGCCAGCAGCCAGTTAGCGGGGACAACAGAAGAGACCCAGTACTTC; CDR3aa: CASSQLAGTTEETQYF
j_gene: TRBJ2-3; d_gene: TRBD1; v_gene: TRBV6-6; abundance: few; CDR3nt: TGTGCCAGCATCCCGACAGGGGGTCCGTGGACAGATACGCAGTATTTT; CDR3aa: CASIPTGGPWTDTQYF
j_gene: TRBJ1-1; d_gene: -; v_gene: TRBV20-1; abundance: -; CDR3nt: TGCAGTGCTACCTTTCCAGGGTACTCTGAAGCTTTCTTT; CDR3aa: CSATFPGYSEAFF
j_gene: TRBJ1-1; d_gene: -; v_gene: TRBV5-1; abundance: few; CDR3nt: TGCGCCTCTGGCGGATTAGGGGACCCGGACACTGAAGCTTTCTTT; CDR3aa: CASGGLGDPDTEAFF
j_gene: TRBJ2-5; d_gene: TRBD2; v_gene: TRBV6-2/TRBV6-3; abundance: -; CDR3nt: TGTGCCAGTAAATCAGCGTCGGCGGGGGTTCAAGAGACCCAGTACTTC; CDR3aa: CASKSASAGVQETQYF
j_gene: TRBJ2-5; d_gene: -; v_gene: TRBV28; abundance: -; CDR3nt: TGTGCCAGCGCCACCAGGGCCCAGTACTTC; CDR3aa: CASATRAQYF
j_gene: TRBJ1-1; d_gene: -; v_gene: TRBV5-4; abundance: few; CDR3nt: TGTGCCAGCAATATCGATATAGGGGAAGCTTTCTTT; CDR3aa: CASNIDIGEAFF
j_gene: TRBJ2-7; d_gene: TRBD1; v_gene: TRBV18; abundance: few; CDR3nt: TGTGCCAGTTTCAAGGGACAGGGGCACTACGAGCAGTACTTC; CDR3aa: CASFKGQGHYEQYF
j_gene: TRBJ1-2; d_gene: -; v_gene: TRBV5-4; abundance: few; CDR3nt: TGTGCCAGCAGCTTGGGGGTCGCGGGGAGCTATGGCTACACCTTC; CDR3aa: CASSLGVAGSYGYTF
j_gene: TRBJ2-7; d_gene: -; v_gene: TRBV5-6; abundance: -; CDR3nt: TGTGCCAGCAGCTTGAATCGCGGGGTTTTGGACGAGCAGTACTTC; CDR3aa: CASSLNRGVLDEQYF
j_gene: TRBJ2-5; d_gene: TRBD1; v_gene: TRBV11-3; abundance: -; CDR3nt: TGTGCCAGCAGTCCTCGGGGGACAGGGCTTTTAGAGACCCAGTACTTC; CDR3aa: CASSPRGTGLLETQYF
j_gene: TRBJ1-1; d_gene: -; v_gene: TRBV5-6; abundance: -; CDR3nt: TGTGCCAGCAGCTTGTATAGTGCACCGGTGAACACTGAAGCTTTCTTT; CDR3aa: CASSLYSAPVNTEAFF
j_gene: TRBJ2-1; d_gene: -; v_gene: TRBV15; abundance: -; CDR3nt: TGTGCCACCAGCAGAGATGGAGAGGACAATGAGCAGTTCTTC; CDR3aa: CATSRDGEDNEQFF
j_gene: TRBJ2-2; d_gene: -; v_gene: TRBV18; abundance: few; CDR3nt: TGTGCCAGCCCTCTTAAGACCGGGGAGCTGTTTTTT; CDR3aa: CASPLKTGELFF
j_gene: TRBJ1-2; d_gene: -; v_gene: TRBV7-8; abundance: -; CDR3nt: TGTGCCAGCACCTCAGGCGGGCTCTATGGCTACACCTTC; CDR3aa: CASTSGGLYGYTF
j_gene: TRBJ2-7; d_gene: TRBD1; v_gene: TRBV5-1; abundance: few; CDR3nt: TGCGCCAGCACCCTCCGGACAGGGGCCCACGAGCAGTACTTC; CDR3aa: CASTLRTGAHEQYF
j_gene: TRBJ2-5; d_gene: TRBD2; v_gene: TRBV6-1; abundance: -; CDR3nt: TGTGCCAGCAGTTTGTTACTAGCGGGGGGACCGATACAAGAGACCCAGTACTTC; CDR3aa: CASSLLLAGGPIQETQYF